This T cell receptor beta chain was found in a study of beta chain features in type 1 diabetes listed by TCRdb under 2018. Background for the entire study: No differences in mean age, gender distribution, total cell number or subset yield were found between patients and healthy donors. Across all samples, about 110 million sorted cells were examined, and cell number per subset correlated strongly with RNA yield. Naive and central memory subsets were obtained from all 30 or so donors, but regulatory and stem cell-like memory subsets were isolated from only 8 patients and roughly 8 healthy donors. In the study, recently diagnosed type 1 diabetes patients and matched healthy donors were compared on the TCRB repertoires of their sorted circulating CD4+ T cell subsets. What the study reported, not specific to this receptor: In all four CD4+ subsets, TCRB CDR3 length was moderately but significantly shorter in type 1 diabetes patients. Because cDNA rather than genomic DNA was sequenced, highly expressing activated cells could have been over-represented, although no difference in activation and CD3 levels was found between groups. HLA sub-analyses involved small numbers of individuals, so any influence of HLA type on TCRB rearrangement remained unresolved. Patients with type 1 diabetes made fewer insertions and deleted more nucleotides at VDJ recombination sites, implying thymic rearrangement abnormalities. Naive, central memory and regulatory TCRB repertoires appeared to be more similar among patients than among healthy donors. PCR might favor shorter templates, but patient and control samples were amplified and corrected together, so any skew would affect both groups equally.

V is trimmed back by 10 bases and J by 3 bases, and the junction contains 9 bases that no gene match accounts for. Based on the germline V gene, the CDR1 and CDR2 sequences are MNHNS and SASEGT. From the cysteine up to the phenylalanine, the CDR3 has a length of 14 residues. The entry retains the CDR3 DNA only, 42 bases that are in frame from base 1. Each donor gave one peripheral blood draw, roughly 120 mL on average, collected into heparinised tubes. A BD FACSAria II was used to sort naive, central memory, regulatory and stem cell-like memory CD4+ T cells with a panel that included CD45RO, CCR7, CD25, CD127, CD95 and CD27. A purity above 95% was achieved for all sorted populations. PBMCs were isolated immediately by Lymphoprep density gradient centrifugation and stained directly without culture. Samples were stained and sorted in pairs, with one healthy donor and one patient per experiment, so that batch effects were minimized.

Note on this clone: Its antigen is unknown. No base qualities exist here, and no much larger clone lies one base off it.

The High Capacity cDNA Reverse Transcription Kit was used to reverse transcribe all of the isolated RNA, meaning that expressed TCRB transcripts were what got sequenced. Deep immunoSEQ sequencing was applied to naive, central memory and regulatory T cell samples, giving an average of around 3.8 million total reads per sample. After sorted cells were lysed in RLT buffer, RNA was extracted with DNase-treated RNeasy Micro or Mini kits, with the choice depending on cell number. Each cell subset was processed on its own to prevent cross-contamination, while patient and healthy donor samples were processed together. The immunoSEQ multiplex PCR was used to amplify TCRB sequences from cDNA, generating 87-bp fragments that spanned the CDR3 region. The amplicons were sequenced using the Illumina HiSeq platform. The original methods were these. PCR bias was computationally corrected using synthetic template baselines, reads within Hamming distance 2 were collapsed, and singletons that could not be merged were discarded. Reads were aligned to IMGT to assign V, D and J genes, CDR3 length, and insertions or deletions at six rearrangement sites. Within each subset, clonotype counts were normalized to sorted cell number, after which true diversity and Gini coefficients were computed with the tcR R package. Repertoire sharing was quantified using the overlap coefficient calculated on TCRB nucleotide sequences. This is the immuneACCESS table as TCRdb keeps it, with only in-frame sequences that have V and J called. A part of the clones is gone; compared with another copy, unresolved V genes explain less than half, and the rest is unexplained. The V and J calls and the clone size are those of that table, but D and trimming were determined from the DNA. This sample is represented by 52,000 or so clones; about 50% of them were singletons. The top ten clonotypes cover roughly 2.5% of the sample.

The rearranged chain carries TRBV6-1 and TRBJ2-5; 9 junctional bases match TRBD1. The sequence was collected from a woman aged 40 to 55 with type 1 diabetes. Sequencing was carried out using Tregs from blood. This specimen's cell subset or site label, per the study, means: regulatory CD4+ T cells. The nucleotides read TGTGCCATCAGCTTACAGGGGGCCGAAGAGACCCAGTACTTC. This encodes CAISLQGAEETQYF.